The 20 T cell receptor beta chains listed next were all sequenced from one sample in a study of beta chain features in type 1 diabetes. The study reverse transcribed the entire isolated RNA, so it sequenced expressed TCRB transcripts. Some clones are missing from TCRdb's copy, which holds only in-frame ones; the method was immunoSEQ multiplex PCR. The table has 450,000 or so clones, around 10% seen once; the top ten hold 0.046%. Sequencing input: naive CD4+ T cells from blood. Receptor source: a young woman in good health.

This clone showed up just a few times. The V gene is TRBV19, the J gene TRBJ1-5, with a tentative D call TRBD1 (6 bases). CDR1 LNHDA and CDR2 SQIVND come from the germline V gene (reference sequence). Between the trimmed V and J ends, which lost 5 bases and 9 bases, there was a span of 14 bases. The CDR3 is made up of 13 amino acids. The DNA for the CDR3 is TGTGCCAGTAGTGTTTCAGGGGACCGGCCCCAGCATTTT. This encodes CASSVSGDRPQHF. Supplemented by reference TRBV19 and TRBJ1-5, the full variable domain reads DGGITQSPKYLFRKEGQNVTLSCEQNLNHDAMYWYRQDPGQGLRLIYYSQIVNDFQKGDIAEGYSVSREKKESFPLTVTSAQKNPTAFYLCASSVSGDRPQHFGDGTRLSIL.

A word on this clone: This could be a read error, since a much larger clone is one nucleotide away. Other DNA sequences in the sample encode the same CDR3. The V gene is TRBV7-2, the J gene TRBJ2-1; D uncertain. CDR3 length: 11 amino acids. The germline V gene encodes CDR1 SGHTA and CDR2 FQGNSA. V lost 6 bases, J lost 4 bases, and 4 bases lay in between. The CDR3 loop reads CASSFYNEQFF. The CDR3 DNA follows: TGTGCCAGCAGTTTTTACAATGAGCAGTTCTTC. The full variable domain, completed using reference TRBV7-2 and TRBJ2-1, is GAGVSQSPSNKVTEKGKDVELRCDPISGHTALYWYRQSLGQGLEFLIYFQGNSAPDKSGLPSDRFSAERTGGSVSTLTIQRTQQEDSAVYLCASSFYNEQFFGPGTRLTVL.

The V and J genes are TRBV9 and TRBJ1-2; 9 bases agree with TRBD1. J lost 6 bases, V lost 0 bases, and 6 bases had no gene match. CDR3 size: 15 residues. Germline CDR1 is SGDLS and CDR2 is YYNGEE. The CDR3 loop is CASSVAPDRGDGYTF. CDR3 nucleotides: TGTGCCAGCAGCGTAGCTCCAGACAGGGGGGATGGCTACACCTTC.

The rearrangement uses TRBV6-1 and TRBJ2-7; 7 bases match TRBD1. The length of the CDR3 is 14 residues. The germline V gene has CDR1 MNHNS and CDR2 SASEGT. V lost 6 bases and J lost 2; bases outside the gene matches: 7. Written as DNA, the CDR3 is TGTGCCAGCAGGAGGGGTCAGGGGGCCTACGAGCAGTACGTC. This translates into CASRRGQGAYEQYV.

The V call is TRBV5-1, the J call TRBJ1-2; tentatively, D is TRBD1 (5 bases). This CDR3 contains 12 residues. From germline, CDR1 is SGHRS and CDR2 YFSETQ. Deletions cut 6 bases from V and 6 bases from J, with 12 bases between. The CDR3 here is CASNVQGDGYTF. DNA for the CDR3: TGCGCCAGCAACGTCCAGGGCGATGGCTACACCTTC.

This chain connects TRBV2 to TRBJ2-4; D might be TRBD1 (6 bases). Germline values: CDR1 SNHLY, CDR2 FYNNEI. This CDR3 has 16 amino acids. The V and J ends lost 5 bases and 0 bases respectively, with 14 bases between them. DNA of the CDR3: TGTGCCAGCAGTAAACAGGGACCCTTAGCCAAAAACATTCAGTACTTC. Translating it yields CASSKQGPLAKNIQYF.

The table lists this clone with a few counts. The chain joins TRBV7-6 to TRBJ2-1; D is ambiguous. Trimming took off 5 bases at V and 5 bases at J, with 4 bases between the two ends. Germline CDR1 reads SGHVS; CDR2 reads FNYEAQ. The CDR3 runs to 11 residues. The CDR3 DNA sequence: TGTGCCAGCAGCGCCCACAATGAGCAGTTCTTC. Residues: CASSAHNEQFF.

The J gene is TRBJ2-2, the V gene TRBV7-9; 9 bases align to TRBD2. V lost 6 bases, J lost 4 bases, and 12 bases stayed unmatched. The CDR3 contains 17 residues. The germline CDR1 and CDR2 sequences are SEHNR and FQNEAQ (reference sequence). The CDR3 reads CASRHPSGTSSTGELFF. The CDR3 nucleotides are TGTGCCAGCAGACACCCGTCCGGGACTAGCAGCACCGGGGAGCTGTTTTTT.

About this clone itself: Other DNA variants within this sample encode the same CDR3. This rearrangement joins TRBV29-1 to TRBJ2-2; no reliable D call. Germline V gene sequence: CDR1 SQVTM, CDR2 ANQGSEA. The length of the CDR3 is 12 residues. Trimming took off 4 bases at V and 1 base at J, with 4 bases between the two ends. CDR3 sequence: CSVGRNTGELFF. The DNA of the CDR3 is TGCAGCGTTGGCCGGAACACCGGGGAGCTGTTTTTT.

The rearrangement uses TRBV5-1 and TRBJ1-2; tentative D call: TRBD1 (5 bases). Germline assignment: CDR1 SGHRS and CDR2 YFSETQ. The V and J ends lost 4 bases and 8 bases respectively, with 15 bases between them. The CDR3 loop spans 13 amino acids. The CDR3 is CASSQTDVRGYTF. The CDR3 DNA follows: TGCGCCAGCAGCCAGACAGATGTTAGGGGCTACACCTTC.

The V call is TRBV5-6, the J call TRBJ2-7, with D maybe TRBD1 (5 bases). Germline-derived CDR1 and CDR2 are SGHDT and YYEEEE. The CDR3 has 14 amino acids. The V gene lost 1 base and the J gene lost 3 bases, with 11 bases spanning the gap. CDR3 nucleotides: TGTGCCAGCAGCTTGAGTGACAGTTACTACGAGCAGTACTTC. The encoded protein is CASSLSDSYYEQYF.

This clone was found a few times. The CDR3 nucleotides are TGTGCCAGCAGAGGGCTCCGGGACTCCAGGGGAAATGAGCAGTTCTTC. Its translation is CASRGLRDSRGNEQFF. The rearrangement uses TRBV7-6 and TRBJ2-1; D may be TRBD1 or TRBD2 (6 bases each). The ends were cut back, 6 bases at V and 7 bases at J, with 22 bases in the middle. Germline V CDR1 and CDR2: SGHVS, FNYEAQ. The CDR3 runs 16 residues.

The V call is TRBV4-3, the J call TRBJ2-7, with 8 nucleotides matching TRBD2. The germline gives CDR1 LGHNA, CDR2 YSLEER. V shed 2 bases, J shed 1 base, and the junction held 13 bases outside the gene matches. The CDR3 sequence is 18 residues long. The CDR3 DNA reads TGCGCCAGCAGCCAAAAGACTAGCGCGAGTTCCAAATCCTACGAGCAGTACTTC. Translating it yields CASSQKTSASSKSYEQYF.

This chain connects TRBV30 to TRBJ2-5; 8 nucleotides align to TRBD2. This CDR3 is built from 13 residues. Germline V lookup: CDR1 GTSNPN, CDR2 SVGIG (reference sequence). The V gene end was trimmed by 2 bases and the J gene end by 5 bases; junction bases not matched to a gene: 4. This CDR3 reads CAWSRTSWETQYF. CDR3 in DNA: TGTGCCTGGAGTCGGACTAGCTGGGAGACCCAGTACTTC.

As regards this clone: Other nucleotide sequences from this sample produce the same CDR3. This rearrangement joins TRBV7-2 to TRBJ2-3; D gene unclear. CDR1 and CDR2 from the germline V gene are SGHTA and FQGNSA. V lost 0 bases and J lost 5, with 3 bases in between. The CDR3 contains 12 residues. CDR3 nucleotides: TGTGCCAGCAGCTTAGCACGAGATACGCAGTATTTT. The encoded protein is CASSLARDTQYF.

J is TRBJ2-7 and V is TRBV7-3; D is uncertain. This CDR3 has 13 residues. CDR1 is SGHTA, CDR2 FQGTGA, per germline. Trimming shortened V by 4 bases and J by 3 bases, and 10 bases separated the two germline ends. This CDR3 is CASSSRNGYEQYF. As DNA, the CDR3 is TGTGCCAGCAGCTCCCGGAACGGCTACGAGCAGTACTTC.

The chain recombines TRBV18 with TRBJ2-7, with D possibly matching TRBD2 (6 bases). The CDR3 totals 16 residues. V dropped 1 base and J dropped 2 bases, with 15 bases sitting between them. From germline, CDR1 is KGHSH and CDR2 LQKENI. Written as DNA, the CDR3 is TGTGCCAGCTCACCACGGGGCGGGGCCGAGACCTACGAGCAGTACGTC. It encodes CASSPRGGAETYEQYV.

V usage is TRBV5-1 and J usage is TRBJ2-3; D gene ambiguous. The CDR3 runs to 16 residues. Germline assignment: CDR1 SGHRS and CDR2 YFSETQ. Trimming removed 0 bases at V and 3 bases at J, with 14 bases between. CDR3 amino acids: CASSLVPTGRTDTQYF. The CDR3, as DNA: TGCGCCAGCAGCTTGGTCCCAACTGGTAGGACAGATACGCAGTATTTT.

The chain employs TRBV4-1 and TRBJ2-5; 12 positions agree with TRBD2. The CDR3 has 16 residues. J lost 5 bases, V lost 2 bases, and 6 bases had no gene match. Germline CDR1 is MGHRA and CDR2 is YSYEKL. DNA of the CDR3: TGCGCCAGCAGCCAACTAGCGGGGGGGCTCTCGGAGACCCAGTACTTC. Its protein is CASSQLAGGLSETQYF.

The chain links TRBV10-3 to TRBJ2-3; D possibly uses TRBD1 or TRBD2 (5 bases each). Germline values: CDR1 ENHRY, CDR2 SYGVKD. Trimming cost V 6 bases and J 2 bases, with 15 bases left between them. There are 15 residues in the CDR3. Here the CDR3 DNA reads TGTGCCATCAGCGGGACGGGCCTTTCCACAGATACGCAGTATTTT. It specifies CAISGTGLSTDTQYF.